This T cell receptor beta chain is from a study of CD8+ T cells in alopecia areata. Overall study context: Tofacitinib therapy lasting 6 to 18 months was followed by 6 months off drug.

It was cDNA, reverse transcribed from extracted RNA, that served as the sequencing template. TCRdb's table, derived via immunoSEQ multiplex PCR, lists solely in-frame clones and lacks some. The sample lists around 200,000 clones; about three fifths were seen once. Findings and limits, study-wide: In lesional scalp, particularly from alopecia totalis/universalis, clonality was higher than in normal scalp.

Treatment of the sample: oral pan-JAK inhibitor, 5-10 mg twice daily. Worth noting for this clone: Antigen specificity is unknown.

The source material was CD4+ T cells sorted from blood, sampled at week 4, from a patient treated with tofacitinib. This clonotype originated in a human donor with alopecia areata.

Here the CDR3 reads CSAAPRETQYF. CDR3 sequence (DNA): TGCAGCGCCGCCCCAAGGGAGACCCAGTACTTC. The genes are TRBV29-1 and TRBJ2-5, with D unclear. The germline gives CDR1 SQVTM, CDR2 ANQGSEA. The V end was cut by 7 bases, the J end by 5 bases, with 11 bases between. The CDR3 contains 11 residues. The full variable domain, rest sourced from reference TRBV29-1 and TRBJ2-5, is SAVISQKPSRDICQRGTSLTIQCQVDSQVTMMFWYRQQPGQSLTLIATANQGSEATYESGFVIDKFPISRPNLTFSTLTVSNMSPEDSSIYLCSAAPRETQYFGPGTRLLVL.